This T cell receptor beta chain was obtained from a study of CD8+CD57+ T cells in acquired aplastic anemia. The CDR3 length is 17 residues. Trimming took 2 bases from V and 0 from J, leaving 20 bases between them. Germline lookup yields CDR1 DFQATT and CDR2 SNEGSKA (reference sequence). By flow cytometry, patients selected for sequencing had shown an expansion of CD8+CD57+ cells. It was genomic DNA that served as the template for profiling TCR beta VDJ and CDR3. TCRdb itself ran the reads through MiXCR, one entry per CDR3 protein. The sample yields about 98,000 distinct CDR3 sequences, 55% to 80% seen once.

The chain couples TRBV20-1 to TRBJ2-7; weak D call: TRBD2 (5 bases). The receptor comes from a human donor with aplastic anemia. Specimen: sorted CD4+, CD8+, or CD8+CD57+ T cells (not recorded which) from PBMCs. The CDR3 spells CSARHPRTNRGSYEQYF. The CDR3 DNA follows: TGCAGTGCTAGACACCCTAGGACGAACCGGGGCTCCTACGAGCAGTACTTC.